Sequencing of this TCR beta chain was carried out in a study of CD8+ T cells in alopecia areata. Study-wide points: Sharing of TCR sequences between patients (possibly for HLA-related reasons) was less clear than in mice.

Extracted RNA was reverse transcribed into cDNA, the sequencing template. Generated by immunoSEQ multiplex PCR, the TCRdb table keeps only in-frame clones and is missing some. The sample lists fewer than 90,000 clones; roughly 47% were seen once. CDR3 length: 15 residues. The V end was cut by 0 bases, the J end by 6 bases, with 14 bases between. The germline V gene has CDR1 GTSNPN and CDR2 SVGIG (reference sequence). As concerns this clone: The antigen is unknown.

What was sequenced was NKG2D-high CD8+ T cells sorted from blood. The V and J genes are TRBV30 and TRBJ2-2, with D maybe TRBD2 (6 bases). The TCR originated in a human donor with alopecia areata. The CDR3 region has the DNA TGTGCCTGGAGTGTACTTCAGGGCGGGGCCGGGGAGCTGTTTTTT. This codes for CAWSVLQGGAGELFF.